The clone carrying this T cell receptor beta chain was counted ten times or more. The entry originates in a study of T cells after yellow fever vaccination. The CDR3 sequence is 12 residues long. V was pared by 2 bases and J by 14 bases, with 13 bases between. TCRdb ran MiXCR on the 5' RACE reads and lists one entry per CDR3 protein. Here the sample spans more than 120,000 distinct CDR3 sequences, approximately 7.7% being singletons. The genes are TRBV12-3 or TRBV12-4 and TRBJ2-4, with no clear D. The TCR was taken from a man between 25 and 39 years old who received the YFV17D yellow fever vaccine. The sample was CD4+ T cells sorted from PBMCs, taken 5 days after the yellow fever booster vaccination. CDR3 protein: CASSLNGRTEYF. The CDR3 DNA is TGTGCCAGCAGTTTAAATGGCAGGACCGAGTACTTC.